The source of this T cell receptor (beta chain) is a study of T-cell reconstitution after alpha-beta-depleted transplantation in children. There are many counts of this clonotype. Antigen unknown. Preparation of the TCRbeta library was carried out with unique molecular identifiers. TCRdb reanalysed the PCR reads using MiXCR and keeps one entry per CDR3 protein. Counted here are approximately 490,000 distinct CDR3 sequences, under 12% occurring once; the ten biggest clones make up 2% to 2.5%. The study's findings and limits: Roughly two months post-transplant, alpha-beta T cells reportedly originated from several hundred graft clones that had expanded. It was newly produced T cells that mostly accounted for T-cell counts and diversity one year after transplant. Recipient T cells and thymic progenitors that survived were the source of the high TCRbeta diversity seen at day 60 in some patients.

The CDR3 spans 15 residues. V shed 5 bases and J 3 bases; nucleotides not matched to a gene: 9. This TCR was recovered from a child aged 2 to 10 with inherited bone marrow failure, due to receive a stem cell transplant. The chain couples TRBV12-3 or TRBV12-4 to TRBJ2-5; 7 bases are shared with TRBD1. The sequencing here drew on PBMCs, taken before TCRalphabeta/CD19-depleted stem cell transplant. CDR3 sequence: CASSPPGQMEETQYF. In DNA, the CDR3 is TGTGCCAGCAGTCCTCCGGGACAGATGGAAGAGACCCAGTACTTC.